The 20 T cell receptor beta chains listed next were all sequenced from one sample in a study of shared clonotypes between healthy human individuals. The assay was immunoSEQ multiplex PCR, and TCRdb's table has in-frame clones only and misses some. The sample carries approximately 530,000 clones, more than 95% recorded once. The sequenced sample consisted of naive CD4+ T cells sorted from blood. Subset of the sample: CD45RA+ positively selected. Receptors were obtained from a woman younger than 45 in good health.

This chain connects TRBV28 to TRBJ1-3, with unresolved D. Germline loops: CDR1 MDHEN, CDR2 SYDVKM. The CDR3 spans 17 residues. The ends were cut back, 5 bases at V and 0 bases at J, with 17 bases in the middle. The CDR3 is CASSPHGRGNSGNTIYF. In DNA form, the CDR3 reads TGTGCCAGCAGTCCGCATGGCAGAGGGAACTCTGGAAACACCATATATTTT.

The chain combines TRBV11-2 with TRBJ1-1; D gene unclear. CDR3 size: 15 residues. V was trimmed by 5 bases and J by 0 bases, leaving 13 bases between them. Germline V gene lookup returns CDR1 SGHAT and CDR2 FQNNGV. CDR3 sequence (DNA): TGTGCCAGCAGCCTAAACATAGCAATGAACACTGAAGCTTTCTTT. It codes for CASSLNIAMNTEAFF.

V gene TRBV9 combines with J gene TRBJ1-3; no definite D call. The ends were cut back, 4 bases at V and 0 bases at J, with 11 bases in the middle. Germline values: CDR1 SGDLS, CDR2 YYNGEE. This CDR3 is 15 amino acids long. The CDR3 DNA reads TGTGCCAGCAGCCTAGACGGCAGCTCTGGAAACACCATATATTTT. Residues: CASSLDGSSGNTIYF.

The gene calls are TRBV5-1 and TRBJ2-7; D may be TRBD1 (5 bases). Looked up from germline, CDR1 is SGHRS and CDR2 is YFSETQ. The CDR3 sequence is 14 residues long. With 0 bases removed from V and 2 bases from J, the gap between germline ends came to 9 bases. The DNA of the CDR3 is TGCGCCAGCAGCTTGGTAGGGGAAACCTACGAGCAGTACTTC. Translated: CASSLVGETYEQYF.

CDR3 residues: CASGTGNDNQPQHF. CDR3 DNA sequence: TGTGCCAGCGGGACAGGGAATGACAATCAGCCCCAGCATTTT. The V call is TRBV28, the J call TRBJ1-5, with 9 bases aligning to TRBD1. In germline, CDR1 is MDHEN, CDR2 SYDVKM. Trimming cost V 8 bases and J 3 bases; bases outside gene matches: 5. The CDR3 covers 14 residues.

V and J are TRBV28 and TRBJ2-2, with D tentatively TRBD1 (6 bases). Germline V CDR1 and CDR2: MDHEN, SYDVKM. Trimming stripped 6 bases from V and 1 base from J, with 9 bases between. This CDR3 spans 14 amino acids. The CDR3 coding sequence is TGTGCCAGCAGATTACAGGGGAACACCGGGGAGCTGTTTTTT. Translation gives CASRLQGNTGELFF.

The CDR3: CASSRTGGNYEQYF. Here the CDR3 DNA reads TGTGCCAGCTCCCGGACAGGGGGCAACTACGAGCAGTACTTC. The chain combines TRBV18 with TRBJ2-7; 11 bases agree with TRBD1. CDR3 length: 14 amino acids. Germline lookup yields CDR1 KGHSH and CDR2 LQKENI. Germline trimming cut 6 bases from V and 3 bases from J; bases unmatched to any gene: 4.

The V call is TRBV20-1, the J call TRBJ2-1; D not resolved. Trimming left V 1 base short and J 12 bases short, with 10 bases between. Germline CDR1 DFQATT, CDR2 SNEGSKA (reference sequence). This CDR3 has 11 residues. CDR3 coding DNA: TGCAGTGCTAGAGTTGGCGGCGTGCAGTTCTTC. It encodes CSARVGGVQFF.

The chain carries TRBV4-1 and TRBJ2-2, with TRBD2 matching over 14 bases. V was pared by 5 bases and J by 4 bases, with 6 bases of the junction left unmatched. This CDR3 is 17 amino acids long. Germline CDR1 and CDR2: MGHRA and YSYEKL. The CDR3 loop reads CASSIGTSGSSTGELFF. The CDR3 nucleotides read TGCGCCAGCAGCATCGGGACTAGCGGGAGTAGCACCGGGGAGCTGTTTTTT.

The chain employs TRBV15 and TRBJ2-1; the match to TRBD2 covers 13 bases. CDR1 is LNHNV, CDR2 YYDKDF, per germline (reference sequence). The CDR3 has 19 amino acids. The V gene end was trimmed by 0 bases and the J gene end by 6 bases; junction bases not matched to a gene: 11. The CDR3 DNA follows: TGTGCCACCAGCAGAGATACACTCCGGACTAGCGGGAGTAGCAATGAGCAGTTCTTC. This gives the protein CATSRDTLRTSGSSNEQFF.

The chain carries TRBV28 and TRBJ2-3; tentatively, D is TRBD1 or TRBD2 (5 bases each). The CDR3 contains 17 residues. The V end was cut by 6 bases, the J end by 2 bases, with 21 bases between. Germline V gene data show CDR1 as MDHEN and CDR2 as SYDVKM. For the CDR3, the DNA is TGTGCCAGCAGAACTCCCGGGACGAAGGGGTCCACAGATACGCAGTATTTT. This translates into CASRTPGTKGSTDTQYF.

The chain recombines TRBV7-9 with TRBJ1-2; possibly TRBD1 for D (6 bases). V lost 5 bases to trimming and J lost 8 bases, with 18 bases between them. CDR1 is SEHNR and CDR2 is FQNEAQ in the germline V gene (reference sequence). CDR3 length equals 14 residues. The CDR3 DNA follows: TGTGCCAGCAGCCCGGGGGGCGCGACCTACGGCTACACCTTC. Amino acid sequence: CASSPGGATYGYTF. Full variable domain (rest looked up from reference TRBV7-9 and TRBJ1-2): DTGVSQNPRHKITKRGQNVTFRCDPISEHNRLYWYRQTLGQGPEFLTYFQNEAQLEKSRLLSDRFSAERPKGSFSTLEIQRTEQGDSAMYLCASSPGGATYGYTFGSGTRLTVV.

This chain uses TRBV11-2 with TRBJ1-3; 7 nucleotides line up with TRBD1. This CDR3 has 18 amino acids. The germline V gene encodes CDR1 SGHAT and CDR2 FQNNGV. V shed 4 bases, J shed 0 bases, and the junction held 12 bases outside the gene matches. In DNA, the CDR3 is TGTGCCAGCAGCTCCCCAGGGGGGAGTACACTCTCTGGAAACACCATATATTTT. Translation gives CASSSPGGSTLSGNTIYF.

The chain links TRBV5-1 to TRBJ2-5; perhaps TRBD2 as D (5 bases). The CDR3 is made up of 13 amino acids. The germline gives CDR1 SGHRS, CDR2 YFSETQ. V lost 4 bases to trimming and J lost 2 bases, with 9 bases between them. The CDR3 nucleotides are TGCGCCAGCAGCCCGGACTTTCAAGAGACCCAGTACTTC. This encodes CASSPDFQETQYF. Using reference TRBV5-1 and TRBJ2-5 for the parts outside the CDR3, the full variable domain is KAGVTQTPRYLIKTRGQQVTLSCSPISGHRSVSWYQQTPGQGLQFLFEYFSETQRNKGNFPGRFSGRQFSNSRSEMNVSTLELGDSALYLCASSPDFQETQYFGPGTRLLVL.

This sequence joins TRBV28 and TRBJ2-7; 8 bases agree with TRBD2. CDR1 and CDR2 from the germline V gene are MDHEN and SYDVKM. The CDR3 consists of 14 residues. V was pared by 3 bases and J by 3 bases, with 4 bases of the junction left unmatched. The CDR3 is CASSLISGNYEQYF. The CDR3 coding sequence is TGTGCCAGCAGTTTGATTAGCGGGAACTACGAGCAGTACTTC.

The genes are TRBV6-5 and TRBJ2-5; perhaps TRBD2 as D (6 bases). The J call may be incorrect, as the DNA end agrees better with TRBJ2-7. Germline V gene sequence: CDR1 MNHEY, CDR2 SVGAGI. The CDR3 sequence is 15 residues long. CDR3 in amino acids: CASSYGGATSYEQYF. The CDR3 coding sequence is TGTGCCAGCAGTTACGGAGGGGCTACCTCCTACGAGCAGTACTTC.

This chain uses TRBV30 with TRBJ1-5; 10 nucleotides agree with TRBD1. There are 14 residues in the CDR3. CDR1 is GTSNPN, CDR2 SVGIG, per germline (reference sequence). Germline trimming cut 1 base from V and 8 bases from J; bases unmatched to any gene: 5. The CDR3 region is CAWSGQGALEPQHF. The CDR3 DNA follows: TGTGCCTGGAGTGGACAGGGGGCATTGGAGCCCCAGCATTTT.

The chain is built from TRBV5-6 and TRBJ2-3; 7 bases fit TRBD2. This CDR3 is built from 15 residues. With 0 bases clipped from V and 3 bases from J, the junction kept 4 bases outside the gene matches. Per germline, CDR1 SGHDT and CDR2 YYEEEE. The CDR3 nucleotides read TGTGCCAGCAGCTTGGGGAGGGAGGGGACAGATACGCAGTATTTT. It translates to CASSLGREGTDTQYF.

J is TRBJ2-1 and V is TRBV18, with 11 bases fitting TRBD2. Germline lookup yields CDR1 KGHSH and CDR2 LQKENI. The CDR3 is 16 residues long. J lost 5 bases, V lost 3 bases, and 6 bases had no gene match. The CDR3 here is CASSPPSSGRNNEQFF. The CDR3 nucleotides read TGTGCCAGCTCACCCCCCTCTAGCGGGAGGAACAATGAGCAGTTCTTC.

The CDR3 protein is CASRLLQGFNGYTF. The CDR3 region has the DNA TGTGCCAGCAGACTACTACAGGGGTTTAATGGCTACACCTTC. This rearrangement joins TRBV5-6 to TRBJ1-2; TRBD1 matches at 7 bases. V lost 5 bases and J lost 6; bases outside the gene matches: 10. The CDR3 extends over 14 amino acids. In germline, CDR1 is SGHDT, CDR2 YYEEEE.